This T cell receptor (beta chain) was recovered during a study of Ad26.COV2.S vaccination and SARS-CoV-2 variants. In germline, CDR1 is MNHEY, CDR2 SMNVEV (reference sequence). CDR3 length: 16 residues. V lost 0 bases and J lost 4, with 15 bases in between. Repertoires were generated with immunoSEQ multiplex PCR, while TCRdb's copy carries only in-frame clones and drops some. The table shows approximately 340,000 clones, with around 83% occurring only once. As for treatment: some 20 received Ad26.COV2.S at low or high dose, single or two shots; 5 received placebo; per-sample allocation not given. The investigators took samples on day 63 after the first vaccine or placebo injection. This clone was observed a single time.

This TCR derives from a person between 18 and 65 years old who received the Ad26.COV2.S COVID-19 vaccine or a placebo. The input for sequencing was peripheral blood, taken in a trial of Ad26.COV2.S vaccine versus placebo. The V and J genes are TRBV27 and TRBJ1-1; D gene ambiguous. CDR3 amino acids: CASSLSYSPGGTEAFF. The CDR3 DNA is TGTGCCAGCAGTTTATCGTACAGCCCAGGAGGCACTGAAGCTTTCTTT.